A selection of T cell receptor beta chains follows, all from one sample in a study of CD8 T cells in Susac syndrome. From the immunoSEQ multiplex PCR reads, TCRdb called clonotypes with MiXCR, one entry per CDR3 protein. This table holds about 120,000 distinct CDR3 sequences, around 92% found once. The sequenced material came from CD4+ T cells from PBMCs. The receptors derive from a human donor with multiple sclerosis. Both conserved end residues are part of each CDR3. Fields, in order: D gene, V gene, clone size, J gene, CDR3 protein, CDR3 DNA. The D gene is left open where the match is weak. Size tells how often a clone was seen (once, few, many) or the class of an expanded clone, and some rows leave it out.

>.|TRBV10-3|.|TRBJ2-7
CAIRTGPGGQEQYF
TGTGCCATCAGGACCGGGCCAGGAGGGCAGGAGCAGTACTTC
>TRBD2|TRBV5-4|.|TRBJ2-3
CASSTGLAGGSDTQYF
TGTGCCAGCAGCACCGGACTAGCGGGGGGTTCAGATACGCAGTATTTT
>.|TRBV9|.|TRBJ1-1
CASSSIKSGAFF
TGTGCCAGCAGCTCGATCAAATCTGGCGCTTTCTTT
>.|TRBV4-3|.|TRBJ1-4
CASSQDGRGNEKLFF
TGCGCCAGCAGCCAAGACGGACGGGGTAATGAAAAACTGTTTTTT
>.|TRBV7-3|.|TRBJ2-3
CASSLTRGTDTQYF
TGTGCCAGCAGCCTGACTAGAGGAACAGATACGCAGTATTTT
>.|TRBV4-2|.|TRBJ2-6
CASSQDGSGVSGANVLTF
TGTGCCAGCAGCCAAGATGGTTCGGGGGTCTCTGGGGCCAACGTCCTGACTTTC
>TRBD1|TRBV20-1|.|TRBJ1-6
CSATGDRNSPLHF
TGCAGTGCCACAGGGGACAGGAATTCACCCCTCCACTTT
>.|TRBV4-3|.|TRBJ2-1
CASSPRRVDEQFF
TGCGCCAGCAGCCCCCGCAGGGTCGATGAGCAGTTCTTC
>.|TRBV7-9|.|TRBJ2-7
CASSHQGREQYF
TGTGCCAGCAGCCACCAAGGGCGCGAGCAGTACTTC
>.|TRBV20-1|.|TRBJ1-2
CSARLGRGTQVNTF
TGCAGTGCTAGACTGGGCCGAGGGACGCAAGTTAACACCTTC
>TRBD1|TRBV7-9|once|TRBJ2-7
CASSTSGQGREQYF
TGTGCCAGCAGCACATCGGGACAGGGACGCGAGCAGTACTTC
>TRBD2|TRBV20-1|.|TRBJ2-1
CSAVVAGGTMNEQFF
TGCAGTGCTGTCGTAGCGGGGGGCACCATGAATGAGCAGTTCTTC
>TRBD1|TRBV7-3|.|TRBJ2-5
CASSLGQKETQYF
TGTGCCAGCAGCTTGGGACAGAAGGAGACCCAGTACTTC
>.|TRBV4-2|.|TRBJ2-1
CASSQDPDRSSYNEQFF
TGTGCCAGCAGCCAAGACCCTGACAGGAGCTCCTACAATGAGCAGTTCTTC
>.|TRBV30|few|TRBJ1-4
CAWSDAWDPNEKLFF
TGTGCCTGGAGTGATGCTTGGGACCCGAATGAAAAACTGTTTTTT
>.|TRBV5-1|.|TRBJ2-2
CASSSQLDYPNTGELFF
TGCGCCAGCAGCTCACAGCTGGACTACCCGAACACCGGGGAGCTGTTTTTT
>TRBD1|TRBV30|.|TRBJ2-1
CAWIWDRGPYEQFF
TGTGCCTGGATCTGGGACAGGGGGCCTTATGAGCAGTTCTTC
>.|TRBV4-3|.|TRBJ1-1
CASSQVSQAPNTEAFF
TGCGCCAGCAGCCAAGTATCACAAGCACCGAACACTGAAGCTTTCTTT
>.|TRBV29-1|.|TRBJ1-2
CSVQIGGNGYTF
TGCAGCGTCCAGATTGGCGGCAATGGCTACACCTTC
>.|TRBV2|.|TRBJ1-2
CASRAGLSQYGYTF
TGTGCCAGCAGGGCCGGACTTTCACAGTATGGCTACACCTTC
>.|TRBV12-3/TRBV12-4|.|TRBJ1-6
CASSFTESPLHF
TGTGCCAGCAGTTTTACCGAGTCACCCCTCCACTTT
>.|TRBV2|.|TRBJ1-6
CASSLKGESPLHF
TGTGCCAGCAGCCTGAAAGGGGAATCACCCCTCCACTTT
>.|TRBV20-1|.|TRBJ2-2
CSAESLGGELFF
TGCAGTGCTGAATCGTTAGGCGGGGAGCTGTTTTTT
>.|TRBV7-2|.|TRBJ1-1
CASRSDLQNPGEAFF
TGTGCCAGCAGATCCGATTTACAGAATCCTGGTGAAGCTTTCTTT
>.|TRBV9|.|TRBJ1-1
CASSPPVSLNTEAFF
TGTGCCAGCAGCCCGCCGGTGAGCCTGAACACTGAAGCTTTCTTT
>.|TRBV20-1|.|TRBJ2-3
CSASHYQKPDTQYF
TGCAGTGCTAGTCATTACCAGAAACCAGATACGCAGTATTTT
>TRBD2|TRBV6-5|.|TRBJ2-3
CASSPSGEAADTQYF
TGTGCCAGCAGTCCTAGCGGGGAGGCGGCAGATACGCAGTATTTT
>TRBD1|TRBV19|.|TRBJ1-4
CASSGTGANEKLFF
TGTGCCAGTTCCGGGACAGGGGCCAATGAAAAACTGTTTTTT
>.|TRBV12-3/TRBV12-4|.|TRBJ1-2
CASSLPGGHGYTF
TGTGCCAGCAGTCTCCCGGGGGGGCATGGCTACACCTTC
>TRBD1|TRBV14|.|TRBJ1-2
CASSQWDRAYGYTF
TGTGCCAGCAGCCAATGGGACAGGGCCTATGGCTACACCTTC
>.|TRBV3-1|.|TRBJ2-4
CASSQPSGEIAKNIQYF
TGTGCCAGCAGCCAGCCTTCGGGGGAAATAGCCAAAAACATTCAGTACTTC
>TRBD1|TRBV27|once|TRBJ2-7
CASSLTGGRYEQYF
TGTGCCAGCAGTCTGACAGGGGGCCGCTACGAGCAGTACTTC
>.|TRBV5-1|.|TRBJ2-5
CASSLGGNGETQYF
TGCGCCAGCAGCTTGGGAGGGAACGGGGAGACCCAGTACTTC
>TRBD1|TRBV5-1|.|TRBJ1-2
CASSSPGQSNYGYTF
TGCGCCAGCAGCTCCCCGGGACAGTCTAACTATGGCTACACCTTC
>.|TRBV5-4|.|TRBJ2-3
CASSAPWDTQYF
TGTGCCAGCAGCGCGCCGTGGGATACGCAGTATTTT
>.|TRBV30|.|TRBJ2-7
CAMEGGLYEQYF
TGTGCCATGGAAGGGGGATTATACGAGCAGTACTTC
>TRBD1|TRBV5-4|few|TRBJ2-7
CASSRPGQTYEQYF
TGTGCCAGCAGCCGTCCGGGACAGACCTACGAGCAGTACTTC
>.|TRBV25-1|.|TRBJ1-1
CASSFRGAQENTEAFF
TGTGCCAGCAGTTTTAGGGGGGCCCAAGAGAACACTGAAGCTTTCTTT
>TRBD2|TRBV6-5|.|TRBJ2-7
CASRPAGGTSYEQYF
TGTGCCAGCAGGCCCGCGGGGGGTACCTCCTACGAGCAGTACTTC
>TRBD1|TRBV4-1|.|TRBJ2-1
CASSSLGTGINEQFF
TGCGCCAGCAGCTCCCTGGGGACAGGGATCAATGAGCAGTTCTTC
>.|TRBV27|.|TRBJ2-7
CASRLNPDGIRGYEQYF
TGTGCCAGCAGACTTAATCCCGACGGGATTAGAGGCTACGAGCAGTACTTC
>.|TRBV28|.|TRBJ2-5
CASSSPGRAGETQYF
TGTGCCAGCAGTTCACCGGGTCGGGCTGGAGAGACCCAGTACTTC
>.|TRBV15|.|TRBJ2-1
CATSRGGAGDNEQFF
TGTGCCACCAGCAGAGGGGGGGCCGGGGACAATGAGCAGTTCTTC
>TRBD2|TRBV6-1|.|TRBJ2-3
CASSLRGLAGDRGADTQYF
TGTGCCAGCAGTCTCCGAGGACTAGCGGGGGACCGCGGGGCAGATACGCAGTATTTT
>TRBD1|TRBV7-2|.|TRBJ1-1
CASSALAGTGLLAAFF
TGTGCCAGCAGCGCGCTCGCCGGGACAGGCCTCCTTGCAGCTTTCTTT
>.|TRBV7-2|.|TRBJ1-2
CASSLESSPFYGYTF
TGTGCCAGCAGCTTAGAAAGCAGTCCTTTCTATGGCTACACCTTC
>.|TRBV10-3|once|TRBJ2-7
CAIRVSTANYEQYF
TGTGCCATCAGGGTGAGCACAGCAAACTACGAGCAGTACTTC
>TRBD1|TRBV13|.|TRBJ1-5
CASSRRDRRNQPQHF
TGTGCCAGCTCACGCCGGGACAGACGCAATCAGCCCCAGCATTTT
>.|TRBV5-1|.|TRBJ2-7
CASSLSGASYEQYF
TGCGCCAGCAGCTTGTCAGGGGCCTCCTACGAGCAGTACTTC
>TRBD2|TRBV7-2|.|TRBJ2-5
CASSFSSGGAQETQYF
TGTGCCAGCAGCTTCTCTAGCGGGGGGGCCCAAGAGACCCAGTACTTC
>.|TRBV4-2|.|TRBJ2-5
CASSQVTTNQETQYF
TGTGCCAGCAGCCAAGTGACGACGAACCAAGAGACCCAGTACTTC
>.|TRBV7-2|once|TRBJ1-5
CASSATLGSQPQHF
TGTGCCAGCAGCGCGACCCTAGGTAGTCAGCCCCAGCATTTT
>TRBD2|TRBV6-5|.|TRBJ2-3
CASRQPGGDTQYF
TGTGCCAGCAGACAACCCGGGGGGGATACGCAGTATTTT
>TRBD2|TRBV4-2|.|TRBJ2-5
CASSQNSGLAGETQYF
TGTGCCAGCAGCCAAAATTCGGGACTAGCGGGAGAGACCCAGTACTTC
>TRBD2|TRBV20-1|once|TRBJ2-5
CSSTSGGYQETQYF
TGCAGTTCGACTAGCGGGGGGTACCAAGAGACCCAGTACTTC
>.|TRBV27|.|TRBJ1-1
CASSYAGNTEAFF
TGTGCCAGCAGTTACGCGGGGAACACTGAAGCTTTCTTT
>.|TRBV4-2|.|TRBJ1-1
CASSQESWNTEAFF
TGTGCCAGCAGCCAAGAGAGTTGGAACACTGAAGCTTTCTTT
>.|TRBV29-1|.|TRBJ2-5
CSVVEKTQYF
TGCAGCGTTGTCGAGAAGACCCAGTACTTC
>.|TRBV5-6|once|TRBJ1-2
CASSLTGPDYGYTF
TGTGCCAGCAGCTTGACAGGGCCAGACTATGGCTACACCTTC
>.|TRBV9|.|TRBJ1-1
CASSGQVTNTEAFF
TGTGCCAGCAGCGGTCAGGTAACGAACACTGAAGCTTTCTTT